The 26 T cell receptor beta chains given below trace back to one sample, sequenced in a study of blood T cell repertoires in COVID-19. The repertoire was sequenced with immunoSEQ multiplex PCR; TCRdb's copy has only in-frame clones and lacks some. The data hold 200,000 to 250,000 clones, with 65% to 90% observed a single time. Specimen: peripheral blood. These receptors were obtained from a man aged 50-60 years with active or convalescent COVID-19.

This clone showed up just once. This chain uses TRBV27 with TRBJ2-7, with 7 nucleotides matching TRBD1. The length of the CDR3 is 14 residues. Trimming removed 5 bases from V and 3 bases from J; junction bases left unmatched: 7. Germline lookup yields CDR1 MNHEY and CDR2 SMNVEV (reference sequence). CDR3 residues: CASSPLDRVYEQYF. The CDR3 DNA reads TGTGCCAGCAGTCCTCTAGACAGGGTCTACGAGCAGTACTTC.

In this sample, this clone turned up once. V usage is TRBV3-1 (or the pseudogene TRBV3-2) and J usage is TRBJ1-1, with a possible D match to TRBD1 (5 bases). Germline V gene lookup returns CDR1 LGHDT and CDR2 YNNKEL (reference sequence). The CDR3 has 14 residues. V shed 6 bases and J shed 10 bases, with 21 bases lying between them. The CDR3 DNA is TGTGCCAGCAGGGCCGTGGGAGGGGCCGGTAGAGCTTTCTTT. This encodes CASRAVGGAGRAFF.

The chain carries TRBV5-1 and TRBJ2-7; 7 bases line up with TRBD1. With V trimmed by 3 bases and J by 5 bases, 2 bases remained unmatched. Germline CDR1 and CDR2: SGHRS and YFSETQ. This CDR3 region has 12 residues. As DNA, the CDR3 is TGCGCCAGCAGCTCACAGGGGAACGAGCAGTACTTC. Translating gives CASSSQGNEQYF.

V usage is TRBV2 and J usage is TRBJ1-6; 8 bases map to TRBD1. Germline assignment: CDR1 SNHLY and CDR2 FYNNEI. Unmatched junction bases numbered 0, after V lost 3 bases and J lost 8 bases. The CDR3 runs 13 residues. The CDR3 nucleotides are TGTGCCAGCAGTGAGACAGGGGATTCACCCCTCCACTTT. Translating it yields CASSETGDSPLHF.

The chain combines TRBV4-3 with TRBJ1-6; a possible D gene is TRBD1 (6 bases). Between the trimmed V and J ends, which lost 0 bases and 0 bases, there was a span of 6 bases. Germline V CDR1 and CDR2: LGHNA, YSLEER. This CDR3 contains 16 residues. The CDR3 sequence: CASSQDRGSYNSPLHF. In DNA, the CDR3 is TGCGCCAGCAGCCAAGACAGGGGCTCCTATAATTCACCCCTCCACTTT.

V and J are TRBV11-3 and TRBJ2-3; TRBD2 matches at 10 bases. J lost 2 bases, V lost 1 base, and 3 bases had no gene match. This CDR3 spans 16 amino acids. Germline V gene lookup returns CDR1 SGHNT and CDR2 YENEEA. The CDR3 here is CASSLGLAGVTDTQYF. The CDR3 coding sequence is TGTGCCAGCAGCTTAGGCCTAGCGGGAGTCACAGATACGCAGTATTTT.

This clone was recorded a few times. The V gene is TRBV7-2, the J gene TRBJ1-6; D is unresolved. CDR3 length: 14 residues. Germline CDR1 SGHTA, CDR2 FQGNSA. Trimming took 3 bases from V and 4 from J, leaving 7 bases between them. As DNA, the CDR3 is TGTGCCAGCAGCTTGTGGCAGTATAATTCACCCCTCCACTTT. It yields the protein CASSLWQYNSPLHF.

The chain employs TRBV3-1 (or the pseudogene TRBV3-2) and TRBJ1-2; 8 bases fit TRBD1. This CDR3 contains 17 residues. Per the germline V gene, CDR1 is LGHDT and CDR2 is YNNKEL (reference sequence). The J segment lost 3 bases and the V segment lost 4 bases, leaving 13 bases of the junction unmatched. The CDR3 region is CASSPGQGQSVYYGYTF. CDR3 DNA sequence: TGTGCCAGCAGCCCAGGACAGGGACAATCCGTATACTATGGCTACACCTTC.

The J gene is TRBJ1-1, the V gene TRBV5-6, with D hard to call. Per the germline V gene, CDR1 is SGHDT and CDR2 is YYEEEE. CDR3 length: 14 amino acids. Trimming cost V 0 bases and J 1 base, with 7 bases left between them. The CDR3 DNA reads as TGTGCCAGCAGCTTGGTGGCAGGGAACACTGAAGCTTTCTTT. As protein: CASSLVAGNTEAFF.

This clone was seen ten or more times. The gene calls are TRBV29-1 and TRBJ1-3; tentative D call: TRBD1 (6 bases). This CDR3 is 14 amino acids long. Germline CDR1 reads SQVTM; CDR2 reads ANQGSEA. V gave up 6 bases and J gave up 1 base, with 13 bases separating them. CDR3 DNA: TGCAGCGTAGCCCCTACAGGGTCTGGAAACACCATATATTTT. The encoded protein is CSVAPTGSGNTIYF.

The chain combines TRBV4-3 with TRBJ1-3; a weak D match, TRBD1 (5 bases). V gave up 7 bases and J gave up 0 bases, with 13 bases separating them. The CDR3 totals 15 residues. Germline V gene data show CDR1 as LGHNA and CDR2 as YSLEER. The CDR3 is CASTSGFDSGNTIYF. CDR3 sequence (DNA): TGCGCCAGCACCTCAGGGTTCGACTCTGGAAACACCATATATTTT.

V gene TRBV7-8 combines with J gene TRBJ2-1; TRBD2 matches 12 bases. The trim removed 0 bases at V and 2 bases at J, leaving 11 bases unmatched. The CDR3 is made up of 20 amino acids. CDR1 and CDR2 (germline): SGHVS, FQNEAQ. The CDR3 sequence: CASSLARVLAGGRPYNEQFF. The CDR3, as DNA: TGTGCCAGCAGCTTAGCGAGGGTACTAGCGGGGGGCCGACCCTACAATGAGCAGTTCTTC.

This sequence joins TRBV7-9 and TRBJ1-1; D is unclear. The CDR3 runs 14 residues. CDR1 is SEHNR, CDR2 FQNEAQ, per germline (reference sequence). V shed 5 bases and J shed 5 bases, with 15 bases lying between them. The CDR3 DNA sequence: TGTGCCAGCAGCCGCACCCCGGGAGAAACTGAAGCTTTCTTT. This gives the protein CASSRTPGETEAFF.

V gene TRBV9 combines with J gene TRBJ2-3; TRBD2 agrees at 7 bases. CDR1 is SGDLS, CDR2 YYNGEE, per germline. The CDR3 sequence is 16 residues long. The trim removed 4 bases at V and 2 bases at J, leaving 10 bases unmatched. The CDR3 DNA sequence: TGTGCCAGCAGCCCCTTCCGGACTAGTGTCACAGATACGCAGTATTTT. This sequence encodes CASSPFRTSVTDTQYF.

The rearrangement links TRBV27 to TRBJ1-2, with a tentative D call TRBD1 (5 bases). Per the germline V gene, CDR1 is MNHEY and CDR2 is SMNVEV (reference sequence). This CDR3 has 14 amino acids. The germline V and J ends were trimmed by 10 bases and 2 bases, with 17 bases remaining between them. The CDR3 sequence: CATLPTRGNYGYTF. Written as DNA, the CDR3 is TGTGCCACCCTACCAACTCGGGGGAACTATGGCTACACCTTC.

The gene calls are TRBV5-1 and TRBJ1-2, with D perhaps matching TRBD1 (6 bases). The germline V and J ends were trimmed by 1 base and 4 bases, with 8 bases remaining between them. The CDR3 loop spans 13 amino acids. Looked up from germline, CDR1 is SGHRS and CDR2 is YFSETQ. The CDR3 loop is CASSLQGTYGYTF. CDR3 nucleotide sequence: TGCGCCAGCAGCTTGCAGGGGACCTATGGCTACACCTTC.

This clone occurred once. The gene calls are TRBV15 and TRBJ1-4; perhaps TRBD1 as D (6 bases). The CDR3 runs 15 residues. Germline V gene data show CDR1 as LNHNV and CDR2 as YYDKDF (reference sequence). Trimming left V 5 bases short and J 12 bases short, with 22 bases between. The CDR3: CATSGTQGGATELFF. CDR3 DNA: TGTGCCACCAGCGGAACCCAAGGGGGGGCGACGGAACTGTTTTTT.

The V gene is TRBV12-3 or TRBV12-4, the J gene TRBJ2-7; 9 bases agree with TRBD1. Trimming at V came to 6 bases and at J to 8 bases, leaving 8 bases not matched to a gene. CDR3 length: 13 amino acids. The CDR3 DNA reads as TGTGCCAGCAGCTCCCAACAGGGGGCAAAGCAGTACGTC. Translated, it gives CASSSQQGAKQYV.

The chain combines TRBV3-1 (or the pseudogene TRBV3-2) with TRBJ2-5; D is perhaps TRBD2 (7 bases). The CDR3 spans 15 residues. V dropped 5 bases and J dropped 5 bases, with 18 bases sitting between them. Germline CDR1 reads LGHDT; CDR2 reads YNNKEL (reference sequence). CDR3 nucleotides: TGTGCCAGCAGCTTACAGGGAGGGCCCGGGGAGACCCAGTACTTC. The encoded protein is CASSLQGGPGETQYF.

The table lists this clone with a count of one. The chain uses TRBV3-1 (or the pseudogene TRBV3-2) and TRBJ1-2; 7 bases agree with TRBD1. V shed 3 bases, J shed 4 bases, and the junction held 2 bases outside the gene matches. Germline lookup yields CDR1 LGHDT and CDR2 YNNKEL (reference sequence). The CDR3 is 13 residues long. This CDR3 is CASSQTGFYGYTF. The CDR3 DNA follows: TGTGCCAGCAGCCAGACAGGGTTCTATGGCTACACCTTC.

The chain uses TRBV10-3 and TRBJ1-1; TRBD1 matches at 9 bases. The CDR3 loop spans 15 amino acids. The V segment lost 11 bases and the J segment 4 bases; nucleotides outside the gene matches: 14. Germline lookup yields CDR1 ENHRY and CDR2 SYGVKD. The CDR3 DNA follows: TGTGCCTCGAGGCCGGGACAGGGAAAGGTCACTGAAGCTTTCTTT. It encodes CASRPGQGKVTEAFF.

The chain couples TRBV24-1 to TRBJ1-1, with a tentative D call TRBD1 (5 bases). The CDR3 consists of 18 residues. The germline V gene encodes CDR1 KGHDR and CDR2 SFDVKD. The V and J ends lost 4 bases and 1 base respectively, with 21 bases between them. DNA of the CDR3: TGTGCCACCAGTGACCTACCCGCCCCTCGGGGGGAGAACACTGAAGCTTTCTTT. Translation gives CATSDLPAPRGENTEAFF.

The J gene is TRBJ2-7, the V gene TRBV3-1 (or the pseudogene TRBV3-2); 8 nucleotides align to TRBD1. Per germline, CDR1 LGHDT and CDR2 YNNKEL (reference sequence). CDR3 size: 15 residues. Trimming took 6 bases from V and 2 from J; bases not matched to a gene: 9. The CDR3 sequence: CASSPSRGRTYEQYF. The CDR3, as DNA: TGTGCCAGCAGTCCGAGCAGGGGGCGAACCTACGAGCAGTACTTC.

This chain's CDR3 is CASSFLGQGPEAYGYTF. The CDR3 nucleotides read TGTGCCAGCAGTTTTTTGGGACAGGGGCCCGAGGCCTATGGCTACACCTTC. The genes are TRBV28 and TRBJ1-2; 10 positions agree with TRBD1. Germline CDR1 and CDR2: MDHEN and SYDVKM. CDR3 size: 17 residues. The trim removed 3 bases at V and 4 bases at J, leaving 11 bases unmatched.

Concerning this clone: Other DNA sequences within the sample encode an identical CDR3. This chain joins TRBV28 and TRBJ1-2; a weak D match, TRBD1 (5 bases). There are 13 residues in the CDR3. From germline, CDR1 is MDHEN and CDR2 SYDVKM. V lost 3 bases, J lost 3 bases, and 8 bases lay in between. The CDR3 sequence is CASSLSRDYGYTF. The CDR3 region has the DNA TGTGCCAGCAGTTTGTCCAGGGACTATGGCTACACCTTC.

As DNA, the CDR3 is TGTGCCAGCAGCTTCGGGTCTTGGCAGCCCCAGCATTTT. Protein: CASSFGSWQPQHF. The V and J genes are TRBV5-6 and TRBJ1-5; D remains unclear. The length of the CDR3 is 13 residues. V lost 2 bases to trimming and J lost 7 bases, with 10 bases between them. Germline V gives CDR1 SGHDT, CDR2 YYEEEE.